Following are 17 T cell receptor beta chains from one sample sequenced in a study of blood T cell repertoires in COVID-19. Assay: immunoSEQ multiplex PCR; the TCRdb copy retains only in-frame clones and omits some. The top ten hold around 2.9% of the sample, which has fewer than 300,000 clones, 82% seen once. The sample consisted of peripheral blood. These receptors came from a woman aged 18-29 years with acute or convalescent COVID-19.

The V gene is TRBV18, the J gene TRBJ2-7; D ambiguous. The CDR3 runs to 14 residues. V lost 3 bases and J lost 2, with 11 bases in between. The germline gives CDR1 KGHSH, CDR2 LQKENI. The CDR3 loop is CASSPTFGAYEQYF. The CDR3 coding sequence is TGTGCCAGCTCACCGACTTTTGGCGCCTACGAGCAGTACTTC.

The chain joins TRBV11-2 to TRBJ2-2; 11 positions agree with TRBD2. Germline trimming cut 0 bases from V and 5 bases from J; bases unmatched to any gene: 11. CDR1 and CDR2 (germline): SGHAT, FQNNGV. The CDR3 spans 19 residues. The CDR3 spells CASSLDPRGTSGKTGELFF. The CDR3 coding sequence is TGTGCCAGCAGCTTAGATCCCAGGGGGACTAGCGGAAAAACCGGGGAGCTGTTTTTT.

The gene calls are TRBV2 and TRBJ2-2; 9 nucleotides match TRBD2. Germline V gene lookup returns CDR1 SNHLY and CDR2 FYNNEI. This CDR3 has 16 amino acids. J gave up 5 bases and V 2 bases, and 6 bases lay outside the gene matches. CDR3 nucleotides: TGTGCCAGCAGTGAACCGGGACTAGCAGCGACCGGGGAGCTGTTTTTT. It encodes CASSEPGLAATGELFF.

This chain joins TRBV28 and TRBJ2-2, with TRBD1 as a possible D gene (6 bases). The CDR3 is made up of 15 amino acids. The V and J ends lost 2 bases and 2 bases respectively, with 9 bases between them. CDR1 and CDR2 (germline): MDHEN, SYDVKM. For the CDR3, the DNA is TGTGCCAGCAGTTTACCCAGGGGTAACACCGGGGAGCTGTTTTTT. It yields the protein CASSLPRGNTGELFF.

The rearrangement links TRBV6-5 to TRBJ2-7; 8 positions match TRBD1. The junction had 11 bases not matched to a gene; V was cut back by 7 bases and J by 6 bases. Germline CDR1 and CDR2: MNHEY and SVGAGI. This CDR3 is 14 amino acids long. Written as DNA, the CDR3 is TGTGCCAGCACCTCCCGGGACAGGTCGTTCGAGCAGTACTTC. Residues: CASTSRDRSFEQYF.

This clone occurred a few times. This chain connects TRBV7-2 to TRBJ2-5; 9 bases fit TRBD1. Germline CDR1 reads SGHTA; CDR2 reads FQGNSA. The CDR3 contains 15 residues. With V trimmed by 7 bases and J by 1 base, 7 bases remained unmatched. CDR3 nucleotide sequence: TGTGCCAGCACGAAGGGACAGGGAGGCCAAGAGACCCAGTACTTC. This sequence encodes CASTKGQGGQETQYF. The full variable domain, rest sourced from reference TRBV7-2 and TRBJ2-5, is GAGVSQSPSNKVTEKGKDVELRCDPISGHTALYWYRQSLGQGLEFLIYFQGNSAPDKSGLPSDRFSAERTGGSVSTLTIQRTQQEDSAVYLCASTKGQGGQETQYFGPGTRLLVL.

As regards this clone: One junction end disagrees with the germline gene, perhaps due to a read error. The CDR3: CASSLVPSTEQFF. Written as DNA, the CDR3 is TGTGCTAGCAGCTTAGTACCTAGCACTGAGCAGTTCTTC. V and J are TRBV7-7 and TRBJ2-1; D might be TRBD2 (5 bases). The CDR3 runs 13 residues. CDR1 and CDR2 from the germline V gene are SSHAT and FNYEAQ (reference sequence).

The rearrangement uses TRBV6-4 and TRBJ2-6, with TRBD1 matching over 8 bases. Germline V gene sequence: CDR1 MRHNA, CDR2 SNTAGT. The J segment lost 1 base and the V segment lost 5 bases, leaving 4 bases of the junction unmatched. The CDR3 runs 16 residues. The CDR3: CASSRDRLSGANVLTF. In DNA form, the CDR3 reads TGTGCCAGCAGTCGGGACAGGTTATCTGGGGCCAACGTCCTGACTTTC.

The genes are TRBV28 and TRBJ2-6, with 9 bases identical to TRBD2. CDR3 size: 17 residues. With V trimmed by 6 bases and J by 2 bases, 8 bases remained unmatched. Germline V CDR1 and CDR2: MDHEN, SYDVKM. As DNA, the CDR3 is TGTGCCAGCAGCCAAACCCTAGCGGGGACTGGGGCCAACGTCCTGACTTTC. Amino acid sequence: CASSQTLAGTGANVLTF.

The V and J genes are TRBV5-1 and TRBJ2-5, with D unclear. Germline V gene sequence: CDR1 SGHRS, CDR2 YFSETQ. The length of the CDR3 is 14 residues. Between the trimmed V and J ends, which lost 4 bases and 2 bases, there was a span of 12 bases. In DNA, the CDR3 is TGCGCCAGCAGCGACTTGCCGAGTCAAGAGACCCAGTACTTC. It codes for CASSDLPSQETQYF. The full variable domain, completed using reference TRBV5-1 and TRBJ2-5, is KAGVTQTPRYLIKTRGQQVTLSCSPISGHRSVSWYQQTPGQGLQFLFEYFSETQRNKGNFPGRFSGRQFSNSRSEMNVSTLELGDSALYLCASSDLPSQETQYFGPGTRLLVL.

This chain joins TRBV28 and TRBJ2-2; TRBD2 might be the D (6 bases). Looked up from germline, CDR1 is MDHEN and CDR2 is SYDVKM. Trimming removed 3 bases at V and 6 bases at J, with 11 bases between. The CDR3 extends over 14 amino acids. The chain's CDR3 is CASSFGSGAGELFF. CDR3 DNA sequence: TGTGCCAGCAGTTTCGGTAGCGGCGCCGGGGAGCTGTTTTTT.

This rearrangement joins TRBV5-6 to TRBJ1-4, with a tentative D call TRBD1 (6 bases). The CDR3 covers 14 residues. Trimming stripped 0 bases from V and 6 bases from J, with 9 bases between. Germline-derived CDR1 and CDR2 are SGHDT and YYEEEE. This CDR3 reads CASSLATGYEKLFF. The CDR3 nucleotides read TGTGCCAGCAGCTTGGCAACAGGGTATGAAAAACTGTTTTTT.

This clone was picked up a small number of times. This chain connects TRBV5-1 to TRBJ1-6; perhaps TRBD1 as D (5 bases). This CDR3 spans 12 amino acids. Per the germline V gene, CDR1 is SGHRS and CDR2 is YFSETQ. V lost 4 bases, J lost 11 bases, and 10 bases lay in between. The CDR3 loop is CASSPDRPPLHF. In DNA, the CDR3 is TGCGCCAGCAGCCCTGACAGACCACCCCTCCACTTT.

This clone was counted ten times or more. The chain carries TRBV7-2 and TRBJ2-2, with D perhaps matching TRBD2 (6 bases). Germline loops: CDR1 SGHTA, CDR2 FQGNSA. Deletions cut 4 bases from V and 6 bases from J, with 18 bases between. This CDR3 contains 16 residues. CDR3 DNA: TGTGCCAGCAGCTCACGCCCTAGGAGGGCCGCCGGGGAGCTGTTTTTT. It translates to CASSSRPRRAAGELFF.

This chain connects TRBV7-2 to TRBJ2-5; TRBD2 aligns across 8 bases. The CDR3 consists of 14 residues. J gave up 5 bases and V 5 bases, and 7 bases lay outside the gene matches. The germline V gene encodes CDR1 SGHTA and CDR2 FQGNSA. This CDR3 reads CASSRSGSSETQYF. The CDR3 DNA is TGTGCCAGCAGCCGCAGCGGGAGCTCGGAGACCCAGTACTTC.

The V and J genes are TRBV28 and TRBJ2-7; D unclear. The CDR3 totals 12 residues. The V and J ends lost 6 bases and 4 bases respectively, with 10 bases between them. Per the germline V gene, CDR1 is MDHEN and CDR2 is SYDVKM. The CDR3: CASSPRGYEQYF. In nucleotides, the CDR3 is TGTGCCAGCAGCCCCCGCGGTTACGAGCAGTACTTC.

This chain joins TRBV7-2 and TRBJ2-7, with 10 bases identical to TRBD2. V lost 5 bases, J lost 4 bases, and 5 bases stayed unmatched. Germline CDR1 SGHTA, CDR2 FQGNSA. The CDR3 is 14 residues long. CDR3 in amino acids: CASSTGLAPYEQYF. CDR3 nucleotide sequence: TGTGCCAGCAGCACGGGACTAGCGCCATACGAGCAGTACTTC.